What follows is one T cell receptor beta chain and its context. This specimen belongs to a study of T cells in Graves' hyperthyroidism and ophthalmopathy. Researchers took RNA transcripts and amplified the TCR beta CDR3 regions from them. HTBI primers were employed in a first-round RT-PCR of the TCR CDR3. TCRdb used MiXCR to reprocess the multiplex PCR reads, holding one entry per CDR3 protein. In the table there are roughly 500,000 distinct CDR3 sequences, approximately 44% of which are singletons. The CDR3 loop spans 13 amino acids. Trimming cost V 3 bases and J 4 bases, with 12 bases left between them. CDR1 and CDR2 (germline): SQVTM, ANQGSEA.

Sequenced material: peripheral blood or thyroid tissue (not recorded which). The TCR sequence derives from an adult woman with Graves' disease, either hyperthyroidism or ophthalmopathy (not recorded which). The rearrangement uses TRBV29-1 and TRBJ1-1; D might be TRBD1 (6 bases). CDR3 sequence: CSVDEGGGTEAFF. The CDR3 nucleotides read TGCAGCGTTGACGAGGGGGGGGGCACTGAAGCTTTCTTT.